The rows below give T cell receptor beta chains drawn from one sample of a study of post-analysis software for immune sequencing data. In TCRdb, the PCR reads were re-called with MiXCR into one record per CDR3 protein. The sample records over 150,000 distinct CDR3 sequences, over 25% being singletons. What was sequenced was blood. All receptors come from a girl aged 10 to 17 with multiple sclerosis. Each CDR3 is given with its conserved first and last residue. A D gene is named only where the DNA matches it firmly. Not every row has a clone size; where given, it reads once, few, many or a size class.

TRBJ2-1	TRBV25-1	-	many	TGTGCCAGCAATGCAGGAATCTCCTACAATGAGCAGTTCTTC	CASNAGISYNEQFF
TRBJ2-7	TRBV27	-	many	TGTGCCAGCAGTCCCCGGGGGCTTGGGCAGTACTTC	CASSPRGLGQYF
TRBJ2-7	TRBV2	-	-	TGTGCCAGCAGTGAATTTTTGGACACAATTACCTCCTACGAGCAGTACTTC	CASSEFLDTITSYEQYF
TRBJ1-6	TRBV20-1	-	-	TGCAGTGCAGCGACGCCAGGTTATTCGGCCCTCCACTTT	CSAATPGYSALHF
TRBJ1-2	TRBV2	-	few	TGTGCCAGCAGAGTAGATGGGGGCTACACCTTC	CASRVDGGYTF
TRBJ2-1	TRBV14	-	few	TGTGCCAGCAGCTGGGTTAAGAATGAGCAGTTCTTC	CASSWVKNEQFF
TRBJ2-5	TRBV5-1	TRBD1	-	TGCGCCAGCAGCTTGGCCGACAGGGGCCCCCAGGGGAAGACCCAGTACTTC	CASSLADRGPQGKTQYF
TRBJ1-3	TRBV9	TRBD1	-	TGTGCCAGCAGCGAACGGGACAGCCGCTCCCTTGGAAACACCATATATTTT	CASSERDSRSLGNTIYF
TRBJ1-1	TRBV7-9	-	-	TGTGCCAGCAGGGGGCAGATTGGCCGTCCGGGCACTGAAGCTTTCTTT	CASRGQIGRPGTEAFF
TRBJ2-7	TRBV28	-	many	TGTGCTTCCGTGGGCAGGGGCTCTTCCGAGCAGTACTTC	CASVGRGSSEQYF
TRBJ1-2	TRBV6-5	-	many	TGTGCCAGCAGTACCGGGACAAACTATGGCTACACCTTC	CASSTGTNYGYTF
TRBJ1-2	TRBV12-3/TRBV12-4	-	-	TGTGCCAGCAGTCCGCCGGGTCCAGTGTATGGCTACACCTTC	CASSPPGPVYGYTF
TRBJ2-7	TRBV28	TRBD1	many	TGTGCCAGCAGTTTATTGGACAGGGGAGGCTACGAGCAGTACTTC	CASSLLDRGGYEQYF
TRBJ1-5	TRBV6-5	TRBD1	-	TGTGCCAGCAGTTACTCGATGGGACAGGGAGGTCAGCCCCAGCATTTT	CASSYSMGQGGQPQHF
TRBJ1-1	TRBV6-5	TRBD1	-	TGTGCCAGCAGCGACAGGGGCCTGAACACTGAAGCTTTCTTT	CASSDRGLNTEAFF
TRBJ2-7	TRBV30	TRBD2	-	TGTGCCTGGAGTGGACTAGCGGAGAGGTACGAGCAGTACTTC	CAWSGLAERYEQYF
TRBJ2-7	TRBV6-5	TRBD1	-	TGTGCCAGCAGTTACTTACAGGGGACGACCTACGAGCAGTACTTC	CASSYLQGTTYEQYF
TRBJ2-1	TRBV10-3	-	many	TGTGCCATCAGTAAGAGGATGGAGACGCCGACCTACAATGAGCAGTTCTTC	CAISKRMETPTYNEQFF
TRBJ1-4	TRBV7-6	-	many	TGTGCCAGCAGCCAACGTATCGGTGAAAAACTGTTTTTT	CASSQRIGEKLFF
TRBJ2-1	TRBV24-1	-	many	TGTGCCACCAGTGATGTCAGGGTGAATGAGCAGTTCTTC	CATSDVRVNEQFF
TRBJ1-5	TRBV5-1	-	few	TGCGCCAGCAGCCCCAGAGCTGGCAATCAGCCCCAGCATTTT	CASSPRAGNQPQHF
TRBJ2-7	TRBV29-1	-	many	TGCAGCGTTGGCCCACAGGCCCCGAACGAGCAGTACTTC	CSVGPQAPNEQYF
TRBJ2-1	TRBV12-3/TRBV12-4	-	many	TGTGCCAGCTCGGCCCAACTCGAGCAGTTCTTC	CASSAQLEQFF
TRBJ2-7	TRBV7-9	TRBD2	-	TGTGCCAGCAGCTTATATGGGGCGGGAGTCCCCTACGAGCAGTACTTC	CASSLYGAGVPYEQYF
TRBJ2-3	TRBV27	TRBD1	few	TGTGCCAGCAGTTTATCGGGACCCCGGGACAGGGAACATACGCAGTATTTT	CASSLSGPRDREHTQYF
TRBJ1-5	TRBV30	TRBD1	-	TGTGCCTGGAGTGCGGACAGGTCGAATAGCAATCAGCCCCAGCATTTT	CAWSADRSNSNQPQHF
TRBJ2-7	TRBV5-1	-	many	TGCGCCAGCAACCACAGGGCCCACGAGCAGTACTTC	CASNHRAHEQYF
TRBJ1-5	TRBV9	TRBD1	many	TGTGCCAGCAGCCCCGGGGACAGGACGAATCAGCCCCAGCATTTT	CASSPGDRTNQPQHF
TRBJ2-3	TRBV30	TRBD2	-	TGTGCCTGGAGTGTAGGGCTAGCGGGCTGGGGGTATTTT	CAWSVGLAGWGYF
TRBJ2-4	TRBV6-5	TRBD1	-	TGTGCCAGCAGACCCGCTGGGACAGTCTACTACGTGCAGTACTTC	CASRPAGTVYYVQYF
TRBJ2-3	TRBV12-3/TRBV12-4	-	-	TGTGCCAGCAGTTACTCGTTCGGAGATACGCAGTATTTT	CASSYSFGDTQYF
TRBJ2-7	TRBV20-1	TRBD1	few	TGCAGTGCTAGCCTACTTCGGTCAGGGGGTGCCGAGCAGTACTTC	CSASLLRSGGAEQYF
TRBJ1-5	TRBV4-1	-	-	TGCGCCAGCAGCCTTATACGCGGGGGGGAACAGCCCCAGCATTTT	CASSLIRGGEQPQHF
TRBJ1-1	TRBV27	-	-	TGTGCCAGCATCCCGACAGGACTGAACACTGAAGCTTTCTTT	CASIPTGLNTEAFF
TRBJ2-2	TRBV4-1	TRBD2	many	TGCGCCAGCAGCCAACGACTAGCCACCGGGGAGCTGTTTTTT	CASSQRLATGELFF
TRBJ2-1	TRBV12-3/TRBV12-4	TRBD2	few	TGTGCCAGCAGTTTCGCCGGGACTAGGGGGTTCTTC	CASSFAGTRGFF
TRBJ2-2	TRBV11-2	-	once	TGTGCCAGCAGCCTCGGCAGGGGGGCCAACACCGGGGAGCTGTTTTTT	CASSLGRGANTGELFF
TRBJ2-1	TRBV5-1	-	-	TGCGCCAGCACCTCAGCGGACCCCTCAGGTAATGAGCAGTTCTTC	CASTSADPSGNEQFF
TRBJ2-1	TRBV5-1	-	many	TGCGCCAGCAGCGCCCTTAGTAGTGGTGAGCAGTTCTTC	CASSALSSGEQFF
TRBJ1-1	TRBV20-1	-	-	TGCAGTGCTAGAGCTCCTCCGGGACGAACTGAAGCTTTCTTT	CSARAPPGRTEAFF
TRBJ1-2	TRBV30	TRBD1	-	TGTGCCTGGAGAGTTTGGGGACAGGGCTATGGCTACACCTTC	CAWRVWGQGYGYTF
TRBJ2-5	TRBV9	-	many	TGTGCCAGCAGCGTACGGTTCCAGGGAGAGACCCAGTACTTC	CASSVRFQGETQYF
TRBJ1-5	TRBV4-1	TRBD1	few	TGCGCCAGCAGCCAAGTAATCGGGACAGGATTAGGCAATCAGCCCCAGCATTTT	CASSQVIGTGLGNQPQHF
TRBJ2-2	TRBV10-3	TRBD2	few	TGTGCCATCAGTGAGTCGAATGGACTAGCGGGAGTTTACACCGGGGAGCTGTTTTTT	CAISESNGLAGVYTGELFF
TRBJ2-3	TRBV7-2	TRBD2	many	TGTGCCAGCGCTGATGGACTAGCGGGAGCAGGGGATACGCAGTATTTT	CASADGLAGAGDTQYF
TRBJ2-5	TRBV12-3/TRBV12-4	TRBD2	many	TGTGCCAGCACCAAAGGGAGCGGGAGGTGGGGAGAGACCCAGTACTTC	CASTKGSGRWGETQYF
TRBJ1-5	TRBV7-8	-	-	TGTGCCAGCAGCGGGGGTGATAGCAATCAGCCCCAGCATTTT	CASSGGDSNQPQHF
TRBJ2-7	TRBV30	-	-	TGTGCCTGGAAGGGCTCCTACGAGCAGTACTTC	CAWKGSYEQYF
TRBJ2-2	TRBV12-3/TRBV12-4	TRBD1	-	TGTGCCAGCAGTGGAGACAGGGGGCGAAACACCGGGGAGCTGTTTTTT	CASSGDRGRNTGELFF
TRBJ2-3	TRBV6-5	-	many	TGTGCCAGCAGCGGGCCCGTCACAGATACGCAGTATTTT	CASSGPVTDTQYF